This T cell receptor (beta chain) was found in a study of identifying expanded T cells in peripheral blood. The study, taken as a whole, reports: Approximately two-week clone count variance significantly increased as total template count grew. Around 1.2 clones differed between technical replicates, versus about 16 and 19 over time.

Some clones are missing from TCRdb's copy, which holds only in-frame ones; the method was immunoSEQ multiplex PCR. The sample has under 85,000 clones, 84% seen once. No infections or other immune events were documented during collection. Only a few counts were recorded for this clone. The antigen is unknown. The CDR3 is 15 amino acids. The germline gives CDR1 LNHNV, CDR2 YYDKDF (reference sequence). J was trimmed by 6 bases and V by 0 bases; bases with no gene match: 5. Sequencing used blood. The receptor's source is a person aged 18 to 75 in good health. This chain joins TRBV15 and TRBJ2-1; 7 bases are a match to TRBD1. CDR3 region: CATSRDLAGGNEQFF. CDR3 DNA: TGTGCCACCAGCAGAGATCTGGCAGGGGGCAATGAGCAGTTCTTC.